This T cell receptor beta chain was captured by sequencing in a study of CD8 T cells in Susac syndrome. CDR1 and CDR2 (germline): DFQATT, SNEGSKA (reference sequence). The CDR3 runs 15 residues. Losses at the gene ends were 2 bases for V and 3 bases for J; bases not matched to a gene: 7. RNA was extracted with the RNeasy kit, and a quantity of about 0.45 to 1 ug was reverse transcribed using random hexamers. TCRdb re-called the immunoSEQ multiplex PCR reads through MiXCR, storing one row per CDR3 protein. The table shows 100,000 to 150,000 distinct CDR3 sequences, with roughly 76% occurring only once.

The sequence was collected from a human donor with multiple sclerosis. Sequenced input: CD8+ T cells from PBMCs. The V call is TRBV20-1, the J call TRBJ2-3, with 8 bases matching TRBD2. The CDR3 loop reads CSARTPGGGTDTQYF. In nucleotides, the CDR3 is TGCAGTGCTAGAACCCCCGGGGGGGGAACAGATACGCAGTATTTT.